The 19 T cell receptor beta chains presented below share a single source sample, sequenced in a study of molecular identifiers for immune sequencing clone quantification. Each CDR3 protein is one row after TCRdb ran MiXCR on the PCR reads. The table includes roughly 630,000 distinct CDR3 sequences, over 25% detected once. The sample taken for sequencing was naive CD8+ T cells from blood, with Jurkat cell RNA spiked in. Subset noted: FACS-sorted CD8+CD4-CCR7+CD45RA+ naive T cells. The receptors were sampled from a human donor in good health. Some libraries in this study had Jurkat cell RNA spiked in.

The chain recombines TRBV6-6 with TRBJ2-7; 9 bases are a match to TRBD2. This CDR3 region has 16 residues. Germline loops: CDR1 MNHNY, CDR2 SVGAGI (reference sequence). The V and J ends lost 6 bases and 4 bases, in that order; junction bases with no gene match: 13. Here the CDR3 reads CASRPLVTSGLYEQYF. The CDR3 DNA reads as TGTGCCAGCAGACCTCTTGTGACTAGCGGATTATACGAGCAGTACTTC.

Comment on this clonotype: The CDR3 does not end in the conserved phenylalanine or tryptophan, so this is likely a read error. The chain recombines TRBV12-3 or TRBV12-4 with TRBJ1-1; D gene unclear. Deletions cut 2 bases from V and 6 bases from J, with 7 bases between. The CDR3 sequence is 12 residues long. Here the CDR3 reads CASSLSGSEAFL. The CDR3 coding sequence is TGTGCCAGCAGTTTATCGGGGTCTGAAGCTTTCCTT.

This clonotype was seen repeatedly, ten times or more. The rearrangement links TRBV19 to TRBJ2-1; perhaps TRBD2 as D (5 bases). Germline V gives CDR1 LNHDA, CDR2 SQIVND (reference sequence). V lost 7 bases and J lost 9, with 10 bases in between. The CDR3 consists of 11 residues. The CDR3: CASTLAGEQFF. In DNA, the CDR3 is TGTGCCAGTACCCTAGCTGGTGAGCAGTTCTTC.

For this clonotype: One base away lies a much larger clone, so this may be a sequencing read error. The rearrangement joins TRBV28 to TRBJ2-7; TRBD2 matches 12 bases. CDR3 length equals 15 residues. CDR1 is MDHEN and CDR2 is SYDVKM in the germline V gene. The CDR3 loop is CASGLATSGSNEQYF. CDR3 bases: TGTGCCAGCGGTTTGGCGACTAGCGGGAGTAACGAGCAGTACTTC.

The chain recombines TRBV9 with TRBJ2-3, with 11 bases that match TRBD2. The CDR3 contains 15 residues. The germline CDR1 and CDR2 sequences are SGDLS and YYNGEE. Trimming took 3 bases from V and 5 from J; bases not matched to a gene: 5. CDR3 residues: CASSAGGLAGDTQYF. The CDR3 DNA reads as TGTGCCAGCAGCGCTGGTGGACTAGCGGGAGATACGCAGTATTTT.

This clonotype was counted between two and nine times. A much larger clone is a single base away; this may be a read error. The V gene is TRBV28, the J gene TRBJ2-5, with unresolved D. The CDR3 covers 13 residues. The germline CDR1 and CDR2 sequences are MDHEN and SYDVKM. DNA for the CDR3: TGTGCCTGCAGTTTAGATGATCAAGAGACCCAGTACTTC. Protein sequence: CACSLDDQETQYF.

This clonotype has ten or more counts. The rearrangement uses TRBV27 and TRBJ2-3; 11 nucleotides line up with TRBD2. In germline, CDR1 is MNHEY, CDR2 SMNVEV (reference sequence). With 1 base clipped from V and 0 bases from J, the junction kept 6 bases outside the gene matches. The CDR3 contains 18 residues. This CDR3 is CASSLYPSGGYSTDTQYF. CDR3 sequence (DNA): TGTGCCAGCAGTTTATACCCTAGCGGGGGGTACAGCACAGATACGCAGTATTTT.

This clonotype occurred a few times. The CDR3 protein is CASSPRGATRGGNEKLFF. The CDR3 nucleotides read TGTGCCAGCAGCCCGAGGGGGGCAACTCGGGGCGGTAATGAAAAACTGTTTTTT. The J gene is TRBJ1-4, the V gene TRBV9; tentative D call: TRBD1 (6 bases). Between the trimmed V and J ends, which lost 4 bases and 4 bases, there was a span of 23 bases. Germline CDR1 reads SGDLS; CDR2 reads YYNGEE. The CDR3 contains 18 residues.

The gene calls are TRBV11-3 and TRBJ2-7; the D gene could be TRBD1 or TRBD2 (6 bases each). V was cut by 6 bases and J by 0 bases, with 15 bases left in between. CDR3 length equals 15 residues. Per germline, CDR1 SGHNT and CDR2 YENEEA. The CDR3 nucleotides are TGTGCCAGCAGTGACGGAGGGGGGAGCTCCTACGAGCAGTACTTC. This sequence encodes CASSDGGGSSYEQYF. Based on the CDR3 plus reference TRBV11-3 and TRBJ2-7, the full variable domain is EAGVVQSPRYKIIEKKQPVAFWCNPISGHNTLYWYLQNLGQGPELLIRYENEEAVDDSQLPKDRFSAERLKGVDSTLKIQPAELGDSAVYLCASSDGGGSSYEQYFGPGTRLTVT.

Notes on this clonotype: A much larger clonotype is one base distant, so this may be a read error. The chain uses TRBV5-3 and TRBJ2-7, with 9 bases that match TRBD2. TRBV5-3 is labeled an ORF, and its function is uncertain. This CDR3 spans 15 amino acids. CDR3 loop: CASSSGSGSSYEQYF. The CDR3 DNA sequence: TGTGCCAGCAGCTCGGGTAGCGGGAGCTCCTACGAGCAGTACTTC.

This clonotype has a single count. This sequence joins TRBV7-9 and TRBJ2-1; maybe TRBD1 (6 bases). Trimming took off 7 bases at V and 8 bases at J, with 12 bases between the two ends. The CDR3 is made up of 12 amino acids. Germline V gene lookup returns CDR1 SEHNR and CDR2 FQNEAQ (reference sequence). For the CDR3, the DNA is TGTGCCAGCAACCAAGGGGGAGATGAGCAGTTCTTC. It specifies CASNQGGDEQFF.

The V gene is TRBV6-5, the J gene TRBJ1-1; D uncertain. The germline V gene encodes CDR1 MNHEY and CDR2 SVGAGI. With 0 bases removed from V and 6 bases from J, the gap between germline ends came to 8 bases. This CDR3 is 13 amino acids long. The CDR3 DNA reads TGTGCCAGCAGTTACTCATCCCCGGCTGAAGCTTTCTTT. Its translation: CASSYSSPAEAFF.

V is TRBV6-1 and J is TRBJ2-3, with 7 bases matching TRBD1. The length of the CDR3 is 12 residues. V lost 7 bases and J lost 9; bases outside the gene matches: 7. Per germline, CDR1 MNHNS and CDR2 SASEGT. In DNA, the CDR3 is TGTGCCAGCATGTGGACAGGCGAAACGCAGTATTTT. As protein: CASMWTGETQYF.

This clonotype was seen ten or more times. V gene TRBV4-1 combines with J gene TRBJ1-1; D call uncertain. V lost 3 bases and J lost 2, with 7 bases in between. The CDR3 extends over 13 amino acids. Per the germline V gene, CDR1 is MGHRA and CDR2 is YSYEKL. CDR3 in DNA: TGCGCCAGCAGCCAGACACCTAACACTGAAGCTTTCTTT. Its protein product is CASSQTPNTEAFF.

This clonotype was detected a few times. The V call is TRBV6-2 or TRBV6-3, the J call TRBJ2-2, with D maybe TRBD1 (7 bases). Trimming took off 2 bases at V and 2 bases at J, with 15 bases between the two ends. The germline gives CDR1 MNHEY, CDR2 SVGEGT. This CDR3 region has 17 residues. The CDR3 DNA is TGTGCCAGCAGTTACACCCCGGAGGGGGCTAACACCGGGGAGCTGTTTTTT. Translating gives CASSYTPEGANTGELFF.

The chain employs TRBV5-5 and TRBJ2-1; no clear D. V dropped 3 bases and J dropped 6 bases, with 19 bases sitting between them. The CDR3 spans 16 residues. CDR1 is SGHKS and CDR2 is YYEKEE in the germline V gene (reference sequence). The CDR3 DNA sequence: TGTGCCAGCAGCTCCGGGCCTGACAACCTGTTCAATGAGCAGTTCTTC. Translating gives CASSSGPDNLFNEQFF.

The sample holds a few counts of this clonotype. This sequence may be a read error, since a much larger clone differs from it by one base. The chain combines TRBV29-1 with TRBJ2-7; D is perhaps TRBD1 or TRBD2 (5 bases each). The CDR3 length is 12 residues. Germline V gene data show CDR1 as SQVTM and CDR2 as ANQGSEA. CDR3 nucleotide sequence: TGCAGCGTTACGGGACCCGAATACGAGCAGCACTTC. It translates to CSVTGPEYEQHF.

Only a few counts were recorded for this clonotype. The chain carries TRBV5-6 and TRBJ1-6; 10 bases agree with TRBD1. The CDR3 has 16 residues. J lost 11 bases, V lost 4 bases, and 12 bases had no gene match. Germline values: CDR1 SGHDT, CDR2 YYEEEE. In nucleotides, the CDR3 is TGTGCCAGCAGCCAGGAGGGACAGGGGCCCGGTCCACCCCTCCACTTT. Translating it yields CASSQEGQGPGPPLHF. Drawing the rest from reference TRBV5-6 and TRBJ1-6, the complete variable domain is DAGVTQSPTHLIKTRGQQVTLRCSPKSGHDTVSWYQQALGQGPQFIFQYYEEEERQRGNFPDRFSGHQFPNYSSELNVNALLLGDSALYLCASSQEGQGPGPPLHFGNGTRLTVT.

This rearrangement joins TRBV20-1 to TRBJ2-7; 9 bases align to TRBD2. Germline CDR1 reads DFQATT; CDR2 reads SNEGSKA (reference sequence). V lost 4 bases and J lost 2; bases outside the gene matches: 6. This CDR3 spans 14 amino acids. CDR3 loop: CSAITLAGTYEQYF. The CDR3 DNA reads TGCAGTGCTATAACGCTAGCGGGGACCTACGAGCAGTACTTC.